Sequencing of this T cell receptor (beta chain) was carried out in a study of blood T cell repertoires in COVID-19. Study information: Specimens from acute and convalescent COVID-19 originated in the United States, Italy and Spain.

In the authors' workflow: It was from reference gene primer amplification that nucleated cell counts were estimated. Some clones are missing from TCRdb's copy, which holds only in-frame ones; the method was immunoSEQ multiplex PCR. V and J calls and clone size are as listed in that table; D and trimming were resolved from the DNA. The table has 250,000 to 300,000 clones, roughly nine tenths seen once; the top ten hold about 2%. Patients from Seattle were sampled longitudinally, starting during active infection. Sequencing was carried out using peripheral blood. This sequence originates from a woman under 40 with COVID-19, enrolled during active disease.

The CDR3 region is CASPDRDNQPQHF. CDR3 sequence (DNA): TGTGCCAGCCCCGACAGGGACAATCAGCCCCAGCATTTT. V gene TRBV9 combines with J gene TRBJ1-5, with 7 bases matching TRBD1. Germline CDR1 and CDR2: SGDLS and YYNGEE. This CDR3 has 13 residues. The V segment lost 7 bases and the J segment 3 bases; nucleotides outside the gene matches: 4.